Listed here are 13 T cell receptor beta chains from one sample, sequenced in a study of HIV-infected patients and healthy controls. Alpha and beta constant-region primers primed reverse transcription of approximately 500 ng RNA. Each of the alpha and beta chains got its own library through chain-specific third strand synthesis with indices. Each CDR3 protein is one row after TCRdb ran MiXCR on the 5' RACE reads. This repertoire shows about 10,000 distinct CDR3 sequences, approximately 8% found once; its top ten account for approximately 6%. Whole blood was used without fractionation, so all unsorted peripheral T cells were included. The sample consisted of blood. The receptor source for this set is an adult in good health.

The V gene is TRBV7-6, the J gene TRBJ2-7; 7 nucleotides line up with TRBD2. The germline CDR1 and CDR2 sequences are SGHVS and FNYEAQ. The length of the CDR3 is 16 residues. Germline trimming cut 5 bases from V and 1 base from J; bases unmatched to any gene: 11. CDR3 loop: CASSPSLGGPSYEQYF. CDR3 coding DNA: TGTGCCAGCAGCCCTTCTTTGGGAGGGCCGTCCTACGAGCAGTACTTC.

The V call is TRBV6-5, the J call TRBJ1-4; D is uncertain. CDR1 and CDR2 from the germline V gene are MNHEY and SVGAGI. The CDR3 totals 15 residues. The V end lost 4 bases, the J end lost 5 bases, and 14 bases lay between the germline ends. The CDR3 here is CASSWGGFQNEKLFF. CDR3 coding DNA: TGTGCCAGCAGTTGGGGAGGTTTTCAGAATGAAAAACTGTTTTTT.

This clonotype rates as medium-sized (0.01 to 0.1%). The rearrangement links TRBV20-1 to TRBJ2-5; D perhaps matches TRBD1 (6 bases). The length of the CDR3 is 11 residues. The germline CDR1 and CDR2 sequences are DFQATT and SNEGSKA (reference sequence). The V end was cut by 7 bases, the J end by 2 bases, with 8 bases between. For the CDR3, the DNA is TGCAGTGGACAGGCGCAAGAGACCCAGTACTTC. Its protein is CSGQAQETQYF.

The V gene is TRBV11-1, the J gene TRBJ2-7; maybe TRBD2 (5 bases). CDR3 length: 15 residues. Germline CDR1 is SGHAT and CDR2 is FQDESV (reference sequence). V gave up 5 bases and J gave up 5 bases, with 19 bases separating them. The CDR3 coding sequence is TGTGCCAGCAGCCCCTGGGGTGGGAGTGCCGACGAGCAGTACTTC. Residues: CASSPWGGSADEQYF.

This clonotype qualifies as medium-sized. One end of the junction does not line up with germline, which may come from a read error. V and J are TRBV30 and TRBJ1-1; a weak D match, TRBD1 (6 bases). The CDR3 sequence is 10 residues long. CDR1 is GTSNPN and CDR2 is SVGIG in the germline V gene (reference sequence). CDR3 coding DNA: TGTGCCGGGAGGACAGCAGAAGCTTTCTTT. This gives the protein CAGRTAEAFF.

This clonotype is judged medium-sized. The V and J genes are TRBV20-1 and TRBJ2-2, with 11 bases fitting TRBD2. The V and J ends lost 7 bases and 5 bases, in that order; junction bases with no gene match: 12. Germline CDR1 reads DFQATT; CDR2 reads SNEGSKA (reference sequence). This CDR3 is built from 16 residues. The DNA for the CDR3 is TGCAGTGTCCGACTAGCGGGACTTGGTGAGACCGGGGAGCTGTTTTTT. Protein product: CSVRLAGLGETGELFF.

This clonotype was counted a few times. The J gene is TRBJ2-1, the V gene TRBV28; TRBD2 might be the D (5 bases). Trimming removed 6 bases at V and 4 bases at J, with 10 bases between. The CDR3 loop spans 13 amino acids. Germline assignment: CDR1 MDHEN and CDR2 SYDVKM. CDR3 loop: CASSSADYNEQFF. CDR3 nucleotide sequence: TGTGCCAGCAGCTCAGCGGATTACAATGAGCAGTTCTTC.

In this sample, this clonotype turned up many times. The chain employs TRBV20-1 and TRBJ1-6; TRBD1 is a possible D gene (5 bases). The CDR3 is 16 residues long. Germline CDR1 is DFQATT and CDR2 is SNEGSKA (reference sequence). The V end lost 2 bases, the J end lost 1 base, and 12 bases lay between the germline ends. In DNA form, the CDR3 reads TGCAGTGCTAGACCCACAGGAGGTTCCTATAATTCACCCCTCCACTTT. Translation gives CSARPTGGSYNSPLHF.

There are many counts of this clonotype. J is TRBJ2-1 and V is TRBV5-4; 7 positions match TRBD1. The V gene end was trimmed by 4 bases and the J gene end by 13 bases; junction bases not matched to a gene: 5. CDR1 and CDR2 from the germline V gene are SGHNT and YYREEE (reference sequence). The CDR3 consists of 11 residues. This CDR3 is CASSPDRVQFF. CDR3 DNA sequence: TGTGCCAGCAGCCCCGACAGGGTCCAGTTCTTC.

In this sample, this clonotype is medium-sized. CDR3 protein: CAWKDYQETQYF. The CDR3 DNA is TGTGCCTGGAAAGACTACCAAGAGACCCAGTACTTC. The chain links TRBV30 to TRBJ2-5, with D unclear. V gave up 4 bases and J gave up 0 bases, with 6 bases separating them. Per germline, CDR1 GTSNPN and CDR2 SVGIG (reference sequence). The CDR3 is 12 residues long.

This clonotype was recorded many times. This chain connects TRBV6-2 or TRBV6-3 to TRBJ2-3; the match to TRBD2 covers 8 bases. The CDR3 is made up of 17 amino acids. Germline V lookup: CDR1 MNHEY, CDR2 SVGEGT. Unmatched junction bases numbered 10, after V lost 5 bases and J lost 0 bases. The CDR3 nucleotides read TGTGCCAGCAGTCTACGGTTAGCGGGACTAAGCACAGATACGCAGTATTTT. Its protein product is CASSLRLAGLSTDTQYF.

In this sample, this clonotype turned up a few times. The chain recombines TRBV20-1 with TRBJ2-3; no clear D. The CDR3 has 13 residues. V was cut by 5 bases and J by 1 base, with 10 bases left in between. Germline V CDR1 and CDR2: DFQATT, SNEGSKA (reference sequence). DNA of the CDR3: TGCAGTGCTGGACGAACGGGCACAGATACGCAGTATTTT. It codes for CSAGRTGTDTQYF.

At least ten counts were recorded for this clonotype. The chain couples TRBV6-1 to TRBJ1-3, with TRBD1 as a possible D gene (5 bases). V was shortened by 6 bases and J by 4 bases, with 13 bases between the two germline ends. This CDR3 is built from 14 residues. Germline V gives CDR1 MNHNS, CDR2 SASEGT. CDR3 bases: TGTGCCAGCAGCCTCGGGACGGAAGGAAACACCATATATTTT. This translates into CASSLGTEGNTIYF.